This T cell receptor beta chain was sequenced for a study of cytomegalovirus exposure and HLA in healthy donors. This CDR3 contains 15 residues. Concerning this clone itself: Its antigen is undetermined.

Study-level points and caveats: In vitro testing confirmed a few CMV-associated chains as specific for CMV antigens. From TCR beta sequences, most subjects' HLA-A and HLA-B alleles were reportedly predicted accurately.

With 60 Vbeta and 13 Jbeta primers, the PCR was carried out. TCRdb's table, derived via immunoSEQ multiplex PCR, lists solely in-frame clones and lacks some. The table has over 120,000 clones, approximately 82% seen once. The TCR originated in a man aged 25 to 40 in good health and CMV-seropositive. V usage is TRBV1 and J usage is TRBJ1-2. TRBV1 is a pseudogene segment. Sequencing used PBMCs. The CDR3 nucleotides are TGCACCAGCAGCCTCCGGCCGACTTCCTCGGGTGGCTACACCTTC. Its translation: CTSSLRPTSSGGYTF.